The 16 T cell receptor beta chains in this list originate from one sample, sequenced in a study of identical twins. TCRdb analysed the 5' RACE reads with MiXCR anew, one entry per CDR3 protein. Among fewer than 900,000 distinct CDR3 sequences, less than 25% were seen once, and the ten largest hold 4.3%. The sample was also reused in another study, on T cells expressing NK-cell markers.

The specimen was PBMCs. Receptors originate from a woman in her late teens or twenties in good health.

This clonotype was observed at least ten times. The chain is built from TRBV5-1 and TRBJ2-7; TRBD2 agrees at 7 bases. The CDR3 spans 18 residues. The germline V gene has CDR1 SGHRS and CDR2 YFSETQ. After removal of 4 bases from V and 0 bases from J, the junction contained 16 bases not matched to a gene. The chain's CDR3 is CASSPNLGAGTNSYEQYF. The CDR3 DNA follows: TGCGCCAGCAGCCCTAATCTAGGGGCAGGGACTAACTCCTACGAGCAGTACTTC.

The chain combines TRBV7-9 with TRBJ2-7, with 7 bases lining up with TRBD1. With V trimmed by 6 bases and J by 6 bases, 5 bases remained unmatched. The germline V gene encodes CDR1 SEHNR and CDR2 FQNEAQ (reference sequence). The CDR3 has 12 residues. CDR3 amino acids: CASRGQPGEQYF. The CDR3 DNA reads as TGTGCCAGCAGGGGACAGCCTGGCGAGCAGTACTTC.

In its sample, this clonotype was seen a few times. The chain couples TRBV20-1 to TRBJ2-1, with D perhaps given as TRBD1 or TRBD2 (6 bases each). The V end lost 0 bases, the J end lost 5 bases, and 23 bases lay between the germline ends. There are 18 residues in the CDR3. Germline V lookup: CDR1 DFQATT, CDR2 SNEGSKA (reference sequence). The CDR3 protein is CSARDPLGVGGHNNEQFF. The CDR3 bases are TGCAGTGCTAGAGATCCTCTAGGGGTGGGGGGACACAACAATGAGCAGTTCTTC.

This clonotype was recorded a few times. This rearrangement joins TRBV7-9 to TRBJ1-5; no definite D call. Germline V gene data show CDR1 as SEHNR and CDR2 as FQNEAQ (reference sequence). CDR3 length: 12 residues. V lost 5 bases and J 11 bases, leaving 13 bases between the germline ends. The CDR3 bases are TGTGCCAGCAGCCCGGACGGTTATGCCCAGCATTTT. Translating gives CASSPDGYAQHF.

The CDR3 region is CASSHVSGGNGYEQYF. The CDR3 region has the DNA TGCGCCAGCAGCCACGTTAGCGGGGGTAACGGCTACGAGCAGTACTTC. J is TRBJ2-7 and V is TRBV4-1, with 9 bases that match TRBD2. The junction had 9 bases not matched to a gene; V was cut back by 3 bases and J by 3 bases. Germline lookup yields CDR1 MGHRA and CDR2 YSYEKL. The CDR3 is 16 amino acids.

The genes are TRBV29-1 and TRBJ2-7, with a weak D call TRBD1 (6 bases). Trimming took 6 bases from V and 3 from J, leaving 18 bases between them. This CDR3 has 14 residues. Germline CDR1 SQVTM, CDR2 ANQGSEA. CDR3 nucleotides: TGCAGCGTCAAGTCGGCACAGGGAGTCTACGAGCAGTACTTC. It is translated as CSVKSAQGVYEQYF.

This chain links TRBV7-2 with TRBJ2-7; the D gene is possibly TRBD1 (6 bases). The CDR3 totals 14 residues. CDR1 SGHTA and CDR2 FQGNSA come from the germline V gene. Trimming removed 2 bases from V and 2 bases from J, with 10 bases in between. The CDR3 loop is CASSLMGTPYEQYF. The CDR3 DNA sequence: TGTGCCAGCAGCTTAATGGGGACACCCTACGAGCAGTACTTC.

The rearrangement links TRBV27 to TRBJ2-3, with TRBD2 matching 8 bases. J gave up 2 bases and V 3 bases, and 10 bases lay outside the gene matches. Germline V gene data show CDR1 as MNHEY and CDR2 as SMNVEV (reference sequence). The CDR3 sequence is 17 residues long. The CDR3 DNA reads as TGTGCCAGCAGTTTTATGGGGTTAGCGGGGAACACAGATACGCAGTATTTT. Translated, it gives CASSFMGLAGNTDTQYF.

This clonotype occurred a few times. The genes are TRBV29-1 and TRBJ2-1; either TRBD1 or TRBD2 may fit D (5 bases each). The CDR3 is 13 residues long. CDR1 and CDR2 from the germline V gene are SQVTM and ANQGSEA. V dropped 6 bases and J dropped 6 bases, with 15 bases sitting between them. In DNA, the CDR3 is TGCAGCGTCGTTACCGGGGCGCGCAATGAGCAGTTCTTC. Its protein product is CSVVTGARNEQFF.

V gene TRBV29-1 combines with J gene TRBJ2-3, with D perhaps assigned TRBD1 or TRBD2 (6 bases each). The CDR3 loop spans 13 amino acids. Between the trimmed V and J ends, which lost 7 bases and 5 bases, there was a span of 16 bases. Germline values: CDR1 SQVTM, CDR2 ANQGSEA. The CDR3 loop is CSALWGAGDTQYF. CDR3 sequence (DNA): TGCAGCGCTCTTTGGGGGGCCGGAGATACGCAGTATTTT.

This clonotype showed up just a few times. The chain carries TRBV2 and TRBJ1-6; D unclear. Germline values: CDR1 SNHLY, CDR2 FYNNEI. This CDR3 spans 13 amino acids. Between the trimmed V and J ends, which lost 3 bases and 3 bases, there was a span of 3 bases. The CDR3 sequence: CASSDSYNSPLHF. The CDR3, as DNA: TGTGCCAGCAGTGACAGCTATAATTCACCCCTCCACTTT.

The CDR3 DNA reads as TGTGCCAGCAGTCTACAGGGGGCTTCTGGAAACACCATATATTTT. Translation: CASSLQGASGNTIYF. The V and J genes are TRBV12-3 or TRBV12-4 and TRBJ1-3; TRBD1 agrees at 9 bases. There are 15 residues in the CDR3. Trimming at V came to 5 bases and at J to 1 base, leaving 3 bases not matched to a gene.

The chain is built from TRBV7-9 and TRBJ2-7; possible D gene TRBD2, 5 bases. CDR3 size: 14 residues. V gave up 5 bases and J gave up 5 bases, with 16 bases separating them. Germline loops: CDR1 SEHNR, CDR2 FQNEAQ (reference sequence). CDR3 residues: CASSPRGSWNEQYF. CDR3 sequence (DNA): TGTGCCAGCAGCCCCCGGGGTTCATGGAACGAGCAGTACTTC. Full variable domain (outside the CDR3, taken from reference TRBV7-9 and TRBJ2-7): DTGVSQNPRHKITKRGQNVTFRCDPISEHNRLYWYRQTLGQGPEFLTYFQNEAQLEKSRLLSDRFSAERPKGSFSTLEIQRTEQGDSAMYLCASSPRGSWNEQYFGPGTRLTVT.

This clonotype was counted once. The J gene is TRBJ2-2, the V gene TRBV7-9; 7 nucleotides align to TRBD1. Germline V lookup: CDR1 SEHNR, CDR2 FQNEAQ (reference sequence). This CDR3 is built from 16 residues. The V and J ends lost 4 bases and 5 bases, in that order; junction bases with no gene match: 10. The CDR3 DNA follows: TGTGCCAGCAGCTCACCCCGGACAGGTGTAACCGGGGAGCTGTTTTTT. It encodes CASSSPRTGVTGELFF.

This chain joins TRBV7-9 and TRBJ2-6; D is uncertain. V lost 5 bases, J lost 4 bases, and 15 bases lay in between. The CDR3 runs to 16 residues. Germline V CDR1 and CDR2: SEHNR, FQNEAQ (reference sequence). The CDR3 loop is CASSRSTTAGANVLTF. The DNA of the CDR3 is TGTGCCAGCAGCAGAAGCACCACCGCCGGGGCCAACGTCCTGACTTTC.

The J gene is TRBJ2-3, the V gene TRBV5-5, with D hard to call. V was shortened by 1 base and J by 0 bases, with 9 bases between the two germline ends. Germline CDR1 is SGHKS and CDR2 is YYEKEE (reference sequence). CDR3 length: 15 residues. CDR3 protein: CASSLRAWSTDTQYF. The CDR3 DNA sequence: TGTGCCAGCAGCTTGAGGGCTTGGAGCACAGATACGCAGTATTTT.